This T cell receptor (beta chain) was identified in a study of T cell responses to AZD1222 COVID-19 vaccine (dated by TCRdb to 2020 to 2022). Study-level background: A total of about 240 trial participants underwent TCR sequencing, of whom around 200 received two doses of AZD1222 and 26 received two doses of the MenACWY control vaccine. Trial participants were enrolled into age subgroups of 18-55, 56-69 and 70-plus years, which contained around 150, 29 and 61 TCR-sequenced participants, respectively. On the study overall, not on this receptor specifically: Spike-specific TCR breadth and depth rose significantly after two AZD1222 doses compared with day 0 and with MenACWY recipients. Reportedly, almost half of the unique spike-specific TCRs recognized epitopes lying outside the regions that are mutated in the B.1.351 and B.1.1.7 variants. The whole spike protein was spanned by vaccine-associated CD4 TCRs, and dominant responses were seen in regions 160-218 and 743-854. In the small 56-69-year group, the increase in depth fell short of significance, most likely because of low power. Participants were mostly white British, with more females than males. The authors suggested clonal diversity may have been underestimated. Conclusions about previously exposed vaccinees are limited, since just six or seven AZD1222 recipients were seropositive for SARS-CoV-2 at baseline. Because no day 14 peak-response samples were available, repertoires were characterized only after the peak T cell response.

From a lookup of the germline V gene (reference sequence), CDR1 and CDR2 are SGHNT and YYREEE. The CDR3 measures 17 amino acids from cysteine to phenylalanine. The retained sequence is limited to the CDR3, 51 bases, with the frame set at the first base. The junction carries 12 bases between V and J, which are trimmed by 2 bases and 0 bases respectively. This clone has only one observation. Its antigen remains undetermined. No base quality information exists; no much larger clone differs at one position. The CDR3 regions of human TCRbeta chains were subjected to immunosequencing. The study's own analysis went as follows. Repertoire TCRs were matched against a reference library of SARS-CoV-2-specific TCRs generated with the MIRA antigen-specificity platform. Breadth meant the fraction of unique TCRs that were SARS-CoV-2-associated, whereas depth meant the fraction of total T cells that were SARS-CoV-2-associated. Using the MIRA data, each spike-specific TCR was mapped to the spike region that the TCR reacts to and placed in a CD4 or CD8 class. Log10-transformed breadth and depth values were compared by one-way ANOVA with Sidak's multiple comparisons tests. TCRdb obtained this table from immuneACCESS and retained in-frame rearrangements with V and J assigned. These tables miss some clones; where compared with another copy, unresolved V genes account for less than half of the shortfall, and the remainder is unexplained. That table is the source of V, J and clone size, and D and trimming were worked out from the DNA. Counted in this sample were about 130,000 clones; about 85% of them appeared once. Of the sample, almost 4.5% is held by the ten largest clones.

What the time point label conveys for this sample: about 28 days (+/-7) after the second vaccine dose. AZD1222 recipients given second doses at about 4 weeks or at about 12 weeks were pooled, since spike-specific TCR depth and breadth were not found to differ between the two schedules. Samples from vaccinated people were obtained from the UK trials COV001 and COV002, which included a single-blind randomized controlled phase 2/3 trial of AZD1222 (ChAdOx1 nCoV-19) in healthy adults. Trial participant PBMC samples were collected at day 0 and day 28 after the second dose for TCRbeta chain sequencing. This sequence was found in an adult who received the AZD1222 COVID-19 vaccine. The specimen was peripheral blood, collected 28 days after the second AZD1222 dose. The receptor chain draws on TRBV5-4 and TRBJ2-6, with the D assignment possibly TRBD1 or TRBD2, given 5 matching bases for each. This receptor carries the CDR3 CASSFFGASSGANVLTF. The sequenced DNA is TGTGCCAGCAGCTTTTTCGGGGCCTCCTCTGGGGCCAACGTCCTGACTTTC. With the portions outside the CDR3 filled from the reference TRBV5-4 and TRBJ2-6 genes, the complete variable region becomes ETGVTQSPTHLIKTRGQQVTLRCSSQSGHNTVSWYQQALGQGPQFIFQYYREEENGRGNFPPRFSGLQFPNYSSELNVNALELDDSALYLCASSFFGASSGANVLTFGAGSRLTVL.